This TCR beta chain was found in a study of shared clonotypes between healthy human individuals. CDR3 size: 15 residues. V was clipped by 1 base and J by 13 bases; unmatched bases: 6. Germline V CDR1 and CDR2: MNHEY, SMNVEV (reference sequence). A split of CD4+ cells into CD45RA+ naive and CD45RA-negative memory subsets was performed. Study observations and caveats: About 5% of naive CD4 clonotypes were common to a few donors.

The method was immunoSEQ multiplex PCR; TCRdb's version includes in-frame clones alone and lacks a portion of them. Among about 1.1 million clones listed, 60% to 85% were seen once. This clone was recorded many times. The target antigen is unknown. The receptor comes from a man aged 18 to 30 in good health. Some clones in this sample may be carry-over from other donors' samples. Sequencing was performed on memory CD4+ T cells from PBMCs. The subset: CD45RA-negative fraction. The chain links TRBV27 to TRBJ2-1; 14 nucleotides agree with TRBD2. CDR3 region: CASSLYGTSGREQFF. The CDR3 DNA reads as TGTGCCAGCAGTTTATATGGGACTAGCGGGAGAGAACAGTTCTTC.